This T cell receptor (beta chain) was sequenced in a study of blood T cells in healthy people across ages. Comment on this clonotype: Its antigen is not known. At one end the junction does not follow the germline gene, possibly because of a read error.

Per the germline V gene, CDR1 is DFQATT and CDR2 is SNEGSKA (reference sequence). The CDR3 contains 13 residues. Broader study findings: It was the long-lived donors that had more naive CD4+ cells and higher diversity than aged donors.

With a J-beta primer mix and a sample-barcoded 5' primer, a second PCR ran about 6 to 11 cycles. Each cDNA molecule, via a template-switch adaptor with 12 random nucleotides, was tagged. TCRdb redid the calling of the 5' RACE reads with MiXCR, one entry per CDR3 protein. The data hold 650,000 to 800,000 distinct CDR3 sequences, with 44% observed a single time. The source material was blood. This chain uses TRBV20-1 with TRBJ2-3; TRBD2 might be the D (7 bases). The source is a man between 60 and 75 years old in good health. The CDR3 DNA reads as TGCAGTACTAGGGGGGGGAGCACAGGTACGCAGTATTTT. Translated: CSTRGGSTGTQYF.